Listed below are T cell receptor beta chains from one sample, sequenced in a study of T cell responses to AZD1222 COVID-19 vaccine. Assay used: immunoSEQ multiplex PCR; TCRdb lists only in-frame clones, some missing. The repertoire consists of under 200,000 clones, with 93% occurring once and the leading ten covering 3.5% to 4.5%. Sequences were derived from peripheral blood, sampled on day 0 of AZD1222 vaccination. All receptors derive from an adult in good health. CDR3s include the opening cysteine and the closing phenylalanine or tryptophan. A D gene is named only where the DNA matches it firmly. Only some rows state a clone size, as once, few, many or a class for expanded clones.

clone_size: -
v_call: TRBV4-1
d_call: -
j_call: TRBJ1-2
cdr3_aa: CASAQGGYGYTF
cdr3_nt: TGCGCCAGCGCACAGGGTGGCTATGGCTACACCTTC

clone_size: -
v_call: TRBV12-3/TRBV12-4
d_call: -
j_call: TRBJ1-6
cdr3_aa: CASSFGAPLHF
cdr3_nt: TGTGCCAGCAGTTTTGGAGCACCCCTCCACTTT

clone_size: -
v_call: TRBV2
d_call: -
j_call: TRBJ2-7
cdr3_aa: CASSQTDEQYF
cdr3_nt: TGTGCCAGCAGTCAGACAGACGAGCAGTACTTC

clone_size: -
v_call: TRBV19
d_call: TRBD1
j_call: TRBJ1-1
cdr3_aa: CASSRQGLPFF
cdr3_nt: TGTGCCAGTAGCAGACAGGGTTTACCTTTCTTT

clone_size: once
v_call: TRBV7-2
d_call: -
j_call: TRBJ2-7
cdr3_aa: CASNYMGVIYEQYF
cdr3_nt: TGTGCCAGCAACTATATGGGGGTCATCTACGAGCAGTACTTC

clone_size: once
v_call: TRBV7-8
d_call: TRBD2
j_call: TRBJ2-7
cdr3_aa: CASRRTSDYEQYF
cdr3_nt: TGTGCCTCAAGAAGGACTAGCGACTACGAGCAGTACTTC

clone_size: -
v_call: TRBV24-1
d_call: -
j_call: TRBJ2-2
cdr3_aa: CATSSRVNTGELFF
cdr3_nt: TGTGCCACCTCGAGCAGGGTAAACACCGGGGAGCTGTTTTTT

clone_size: -
v_call: TRBV11-3
d_call: -
j_call: TRBJ2-1
cdr3_aa: CASSLDGSSYNEQFF
cdr3_nt: TGTGCCAGCAGCTTAGACGGGAGCTCCTACAATGAGCAGTTCTTC

clone_size: -
v_call: TRBV16
d_call: -
j_call: TRBJ2-7
cdr3_aa: CASSQSTTYEQYF
cdr3_nt: TGTGCCAGCAGCCAAAGCACCACCTACGAGCAGTACTTC

clone_size: -
v_call: TRBV5-1
d_call: TRBD2
j_call: TRBJ2-5
cdr3_aa: CASSLVGGAETQYF
cdr3_nt: TGCGCCAGCAGCTTGGTCGGGGGGGCAGAGACCCAGTACTTC

clone_size: -
v_call: TRBV2
d_call: -
j_call: TRBJ1-4
cdr3_aa: CASSETGRVFF
cdr3_nt: TGTGCCAGCAGTGAAACGGGGCGGGTGTTTTTT

clone_size: -
v_call: TRBV6-1
d_call: -
j_call: TRBJ1-6
cdr3_aa: CASSEARVASPLHF
cdr3_nt: TGTGCCAGCAGTGAAGCGAGGGTGGCTTCACCCCTCCACTTT

clone_size: -
v_call: TRBV7-8
d_call: TRBD1
j_call: TRBJ1-1
cdr3_aa: CASNPGTVNTEAFF
cdr3_nt: TGTGCCAGCAACCCCGGGACAGTGAACACTGAAGCTTTCTTT

clone_size: -
v_call: TRBV29-1
d_call: -
j_call: TRBJ1-1
cdr3_aa: CSVERMENTEAFF
cdr3_nt: TGCAGCGTTGAGAGAATGGAGAACACTGAAGCTTTCTTT

clone_size: once
v_call: TRBV29-1
d_call: TRBD1
j_call: TRBJ1-2
cdr3_aa: CSARQGTTSNYGYTF
cdr3_nt: TGCAGCGCAAGACAGGGAACTACTTCAAACTATGGCTACACCTTC

clone_size: -
v_call: TRBV7-9
d_call: TRBD1
j_call: TRBJ1-2
cdr3_aa: CASIPPGQSSYGYTF
cdr3_nt: TGTGCCAGCATCCCTCCGGGACAGTCCTCCTATGGCTACACCTTC

clone_size: -
v_call: TRBV6-1
d_call: -
j_call: TRBJ2-3
cdr3_aa: CASSEWGGPSTDTQYF
cdr3_nt: TGTGCCAGCAGTGAATGGGGCGGACCTAGCACAGATACGCAGTATTTT

clone_size: -
v_call: TRBV27
d_call: -
j_call: TRBJ1-1
cdr3_aa: CASSLRGEAFF
cdr3_nt: TGTGCCAGCAGTTTGAGGGGTGAAGCTTTCTTT

clone_size: -
v_call: TRBV5-4
d_call: -
j_call: TRBJ2-2
cdr3_aa: CASSGAQGTGELFF
cdr3_nt: TGTGCCAGCAGCGGGGCACAGGGCACCGGGGAGCTGTTTTTT

clone_size: -
v_call: TRBV7-8
d_call: -
j_call: TRBJ2-1
cdr3_aa: CASSPPGSSYNEQFF
cdr3_nt: TGTGCCAGCAGCCCGCCGGGTAGCTCCTACAATGAGCAGTTCTTC

clone_size: -
v_call: TRBV19
d_call: -
j_call: TRBJ2-3
cdr3_aa: CASTVEGIDTDTQYF
cdr3_nt: TGTGCCAGCACAGTAGAAGGGATTGACACAGATACGCAGTATTTT

clone_size: -
v_call: TRBV15
d_call: TRBD1
j_call: TRBJ2-2
cdr3_aa: CATSSDRVGTGELFF
cdr3_nt: TGTGCCACCAGCAGCGACAGGGTAGGCACCGGGGAGCTGTTTTTT

clone_size: -
v_call: TRBV11-2
d_call: -
j_call: TRBJ1-3
cdr3_aa: CASSLMSGNTIYF
cdr3_nt: TGTGCCAGCAGCCTAATGTCTGGAAACACCATATATTTT

clone_size: -
v_call: TRBV19
d_call: TRBD1
j_call: TRBJ2-2
cdr3_aa: CATYGQGLQNTGELFF
cdr3_nt: TGTGCCACCTATGGACAGGGCCTTCAGAACACCGGGGAGCTGTTTTTT

clone_size: once
v_call: TRBV7-9
d_call: -
j_call: TRBJ2-2
cdr3_aa: CASNPGAVNTGELFF
cdr3_nt: TGTGCCAGCAACCCAGGGGCAGTTAACACCGGGGAGCTGTTTTTT

clone_size: -
v_call: TRBV5-1
d_call: TRBD1
j_call: TRBJ1-2
cdr3_aa: CASSLAGTDGYTF
cdr3_nt: TGCGCCAGCAGCCTCGCCGGGACAGATGGCTACACCTTC

clone_size: -
v_call: TRBV6-5
d_call: -
j_call: TRBJ1-1
cdr3_aa: CASSYSKRGLGAFF
cdr3_nt: TGTGCCAGCAGTTACTCGAAGCGGGGGTTGGGAGCTTTCTTT

clone_size: -
v_call: TRBV29-1
d_call: -
j_call: TRBJ1-2
cdr3_aa: CSVGLIGREGYTF
cdr3_nt: TGCAGCGTTGGATTAATCGGTAGGGAGGGCTACACCTTC

clone_size: -
v_call: TRBV19
d_call: -
j_call: TRBJ1-6
cdr3_aa: CASSKLGSSYNSPLHF
cdr3_nt: TGTGCCAGTAGTAAACTGGGCAGCTCCTATAATTCACCCCTCCACTTT

clone_size: once
v_call: TRBV6-5
d_call: TRBD1
j_call: TRBJ1-2
cdr3_aa: CASTYQDRGSYGYTF
cdr3_nt: TGTGCCAGCACATACCAAGACAGGGGGAGCTATGGCTACACCTTC

clone_size: -
v_call: TRBV4-1
d_call: -
j_call: TRBJ2-2
cdr3_aa: CASSPGRSLNTGELFF
cdr3_nt: TGCGCCAGCAGCCCGGGACGCTCCCTGAACACCGGGGAGCTGTTTTTT

clone_size: -
v_call: TRBV6-5
d_call: TRBD1
j_call: TRBJ1-2
cdr3_aa: CASTRTGKGYGYTF
cdr3_nt: TGTGCCAGCACCCGGACAGGGAAGGGCTATGGCTACACCTTC

clone_size: -
v_call: TRBV3-1/TRBV3-2
d_call: -
j_call: TRBJ1-1
cdr3_aa: CASSQLGAFSTEAFF
cdr3_nt: TGTGCCAGCAGCCAACTGGGGGCGTTTAGCACTGAAGCTTTCTTT

clone_size: once
v_call: TRBV7-9
d_call: -
j_call: TRBJ2-3
cdr3_aa: CASRSGGTDTQYF
cdr3_nt: TGTGCCAGCAGATCAGGGGGCACAGATACGCAGTATTTT

clone_size: -
v_call: TRBV27
d_call: -
j_call: TRBJ1-2
cdr3_aa: CASSSVAGSSGYTF
cdr3_nt: TGTGCCAGCAGTTCTGTGGCAGGGTCGTCTGGCTACACCTTC

clone_size: -
v_call: TRBV29-1
d_call: -
j_call: TRBJ1-1
cdr3_aa: CSVQTEYEAFF
cdr3_nt: TGCAGCGTCCAAACAGAGTATGAAGCTTTCTTT

clone_size: -
v_call: TRBV4-2
d_call: -
j_call: TRBJ1-6
cdr3_aa: CASSLNAPSNSPLHF
cdr3_nt: TGTGCCAGCAGCTTAAACGCCCCGTCGAATTCACCCCTCCACTTT